This T cell receptor (beta chain) was captured by sequencing in a study of cytomegalovirus exposure and HLA in healthy donors. Study-wide findings and caveats: Most of the CMV-associated TCR beta chains (in a later analysis) appeared to be HLA-restricted.

CDR3 length: 14 residues. CDR1 is LNHDA and CDR2 is SQIVND in the germline V gene (reference sequence). With V trimmed by 2 bases and J by 8 bases, 5 bases remained unmatched. Vbeta (60) and Jbeta (13) primers were used in the PCR. Using immunoSEQ multiplex PCR, the repertoire was profiled, and TCRdb retains in-frame clones only, with some absent. The sample includes 150,000 to 200,000 clones. Worth noting for this clone: The target antigen is unknown.

The specimen was PBMCs. This chain connects TRBV19 to TRBJ2-4, with 8 positions matching TRBD2. This sequence was found in a woman aged 18-29 years in good health and CMV-seropositive. The CDR3 DNA sequence: TGTGCCAGTAGTATAATGACTAGCGCGTACATTCAGTACTTC. Protein product: CASSIMTSAYIQYF.